What follows is one T cell receptor (beta chain) and its context. Study processing details: Using reference gene primer amplification, nucleated cell counts were estimated. Clones were sequenced by immunoSEQ multiplex PCR, and TCRdb holds only the in-frame ones, with some missing. That table supplies the V and J calls and clone size; D and trimming were determined from the DNA. The table shows about 62,000 clones, with 85% to 90% occurring only once. V lost 7 bases and J lost 6, with 10 bases in between. The CDR3 consists of 13 residues. Germline lookup yields CDR1 MNHEY and CDR2 SVGAGI. This record comes from a study of blood T cell repertoires in COVID-19. Overall study: Sources were T cells, B-cell-depleted T cells, or PBMCs; the material itself was cDNA or gDNA.

Recruited during active infection, patients (from Seattle) were subsequently followed longitudinally. Input material: peripheral blood. The chain couples TRBV6-5 to TRBJ1-6; no clear D gene. The origin of this receptor is a woman aged 60-75 years with COVID-19, enrolled during active disease. The CDR3 loop is CASKRTPNSPLHF. The DNA for the CDR3 is TGTGCCAGCAAGCGGACGCCTAATTCACCCCTCCACTTT.